This T cell receptor (beta chain) appears in the sequencing data of a study of brain T cells in children with intractable seizures. Trimming left V 9 bases short and J 6 bases short, with 10 bases between. The CDR3 has 11 amino acids. Per the germline V gene, CDR1 is KGHDR and CDR2 is SFDVKD. TCRdb's copy holds only in-frame clones and misses some; the assay was immunoSEQ multiplex PCR. Here the sample spans under 400,000 clones, 93% being singletons. Specified time point: blood from clinic visit 5 months post-surgery; TSC patient then seizure free. The gene calls are TRBV24-1 and TRBJ1-1, with unresolved D. The source of this sequence is a boy under two years old with tuberous sclerosis and intractable seizures. The sample was peripheral blood, taken 5 to 6 months after surgery. CDR3 nucleotides: TGTGCCACCCCGTGGGTGGCTGAAGCTTTCTTT. Protein product: CATPWVAEAFF.